This TCR beta chain appears in the sequencing data of a study of CD8 T cells in Susac syndrome. The study's findings and limits: Total CD8+ repertoires held approximately 17 Susac-specific public clones, while CD8+ TEMRA repertoires held about five.

cDNA came from roughly 0.47 to 1 ug RNA primed by random hexamers. MiXCR was run by TCRdb on the immunoSEQ multiplex PCR reads, yielding one entry per CDR3 protein. The sample has around 81,000 distinct CDR3 sequences, 94% seen once. In blood CD8+ and CD4+ T cells, TCR beta underwent sequencing. The CD8+ and CD4+ T cells were isolated magnetically using a negative isolation approach, whereas the TEMRA cells were enriched by FACS. CDR1 and CDR2 (germline): SGHDN, FVKESK. Trimming removed 3 bases at V and 8 bases at J, with 13 bases between. This CDR3 is 13 amino acids long. Turning to this clonotype: Its antigen is unidentified.

This receptor was identified in a human donor with Susac syndrome. V is TRBV14 and J is TRBJ1-1; no clear D. The sample taken for sequencing was CD8+ T cells from PBMCs. The CDR3 DNA sequence: TGTGCCAGCAGCCACCTTCCGTTATCGGAAGCTTTCTTT. Encoded protein: CASSHLPLSEAFF.